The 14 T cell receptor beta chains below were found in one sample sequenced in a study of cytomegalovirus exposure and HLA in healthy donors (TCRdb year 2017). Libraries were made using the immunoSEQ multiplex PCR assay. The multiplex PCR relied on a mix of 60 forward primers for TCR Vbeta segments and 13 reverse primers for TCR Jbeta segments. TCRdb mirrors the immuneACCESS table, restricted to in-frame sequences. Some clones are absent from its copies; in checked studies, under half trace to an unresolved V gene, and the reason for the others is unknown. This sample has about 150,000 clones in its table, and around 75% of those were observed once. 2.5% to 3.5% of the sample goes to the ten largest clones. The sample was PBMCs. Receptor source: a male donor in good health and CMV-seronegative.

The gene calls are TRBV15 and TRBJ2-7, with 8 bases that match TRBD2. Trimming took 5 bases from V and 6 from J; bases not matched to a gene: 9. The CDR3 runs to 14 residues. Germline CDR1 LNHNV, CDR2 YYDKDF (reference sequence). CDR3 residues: CATSGSGMTREQYF. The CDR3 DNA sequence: TGTGCCACCAGCGGTAGCGGGATGACTCGCGAGCAGTACTTC.

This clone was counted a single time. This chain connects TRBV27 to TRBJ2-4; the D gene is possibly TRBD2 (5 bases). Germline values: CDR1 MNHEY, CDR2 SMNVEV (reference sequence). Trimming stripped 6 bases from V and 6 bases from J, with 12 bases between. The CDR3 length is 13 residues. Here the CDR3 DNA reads TGTGCCAGCAGCCTGCAACGGGGAAACATTCAGTACTTC. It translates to CASSLQRGNIQYF.

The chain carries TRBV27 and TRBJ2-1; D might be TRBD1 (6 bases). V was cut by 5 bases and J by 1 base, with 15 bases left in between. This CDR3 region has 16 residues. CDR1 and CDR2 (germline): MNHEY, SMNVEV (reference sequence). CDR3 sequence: CASSTIDRRSYNEQFF. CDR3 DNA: TGTGCCAGCAGTACGATCGACAGGCGATCCTACAATGAGCAGTTCTTC.

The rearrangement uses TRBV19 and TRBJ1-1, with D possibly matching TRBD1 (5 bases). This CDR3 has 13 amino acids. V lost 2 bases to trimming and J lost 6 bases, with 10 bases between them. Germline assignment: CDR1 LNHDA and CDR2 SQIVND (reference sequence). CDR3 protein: CASSIRGSAEAFF. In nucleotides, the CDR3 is TGTGCCAGTAGTATACGGGGGTCGGCTGAAGCTTTCTTT.

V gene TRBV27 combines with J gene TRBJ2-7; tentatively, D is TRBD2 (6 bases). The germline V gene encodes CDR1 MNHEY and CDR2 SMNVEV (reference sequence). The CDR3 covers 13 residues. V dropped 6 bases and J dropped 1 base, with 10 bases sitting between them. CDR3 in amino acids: CASRPGGSYEQYF. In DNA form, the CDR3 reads TGTGCCAGCAGGCCCGGGGGATCCTACGAGCAGTACTTC.

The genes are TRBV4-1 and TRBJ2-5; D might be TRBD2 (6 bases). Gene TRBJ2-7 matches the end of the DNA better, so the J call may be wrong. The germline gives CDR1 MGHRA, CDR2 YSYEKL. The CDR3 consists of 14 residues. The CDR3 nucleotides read TGCGCCAGCAGCCAGCCTGGGGGGTCCTACGAGCAGTACTTC. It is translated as CASSQPGGSYEQYF.

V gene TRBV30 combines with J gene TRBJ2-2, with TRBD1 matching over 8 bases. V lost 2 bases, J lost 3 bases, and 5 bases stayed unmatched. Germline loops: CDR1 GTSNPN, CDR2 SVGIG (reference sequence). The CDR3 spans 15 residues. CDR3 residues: CAWSPAGGYTGELFF. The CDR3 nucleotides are TGTGCCTGGAGTCCGGCAGGGGGCTACACCGGGGAGCTGTTTTTT.

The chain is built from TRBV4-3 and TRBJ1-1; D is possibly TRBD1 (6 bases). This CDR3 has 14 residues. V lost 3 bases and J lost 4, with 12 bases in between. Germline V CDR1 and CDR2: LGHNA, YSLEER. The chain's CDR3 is CASSHYSGATEAFF. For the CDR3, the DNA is TGCGCCAGCAGCCACTATTCAGGGGCCACTGAAGCTTTCTTT.

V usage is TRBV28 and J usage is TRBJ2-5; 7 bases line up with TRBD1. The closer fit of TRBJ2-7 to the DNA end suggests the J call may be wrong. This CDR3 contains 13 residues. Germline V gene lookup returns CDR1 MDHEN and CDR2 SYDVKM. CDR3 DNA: TGTGCCAGCACCCGGACAGGCCCCTACGAGCAGTACTTC. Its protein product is CASTRTGPYEQYF.

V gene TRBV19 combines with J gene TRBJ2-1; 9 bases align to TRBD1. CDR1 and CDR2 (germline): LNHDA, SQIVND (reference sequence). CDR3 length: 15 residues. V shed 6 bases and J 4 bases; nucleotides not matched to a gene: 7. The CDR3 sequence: CASSQDRGVYNEQFF. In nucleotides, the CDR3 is TGTGCCAGTAGCCAAGACAGGGGGGTATACAATGAGCAGTTCTTC. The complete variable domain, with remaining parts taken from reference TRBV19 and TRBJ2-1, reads DGGITQSPKYLFRKEGQNVTLSCEQNLNHDAMYWYRQDPGQGLRLIYYSQIVNDFQKGDIAEGYSVSREKKESFPLTVTSAQKNPTAFYLCASSQDRGVYNEQFFGPGTRLTVL.

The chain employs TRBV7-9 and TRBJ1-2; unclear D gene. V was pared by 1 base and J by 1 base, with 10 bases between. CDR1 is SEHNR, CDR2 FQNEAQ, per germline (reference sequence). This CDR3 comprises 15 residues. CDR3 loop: CASSLVSGVNYGYTF. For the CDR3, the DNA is TGTGCCAGCAGCTTAGTGTCAGGCGTTAACTATGGCTACACCTTC.

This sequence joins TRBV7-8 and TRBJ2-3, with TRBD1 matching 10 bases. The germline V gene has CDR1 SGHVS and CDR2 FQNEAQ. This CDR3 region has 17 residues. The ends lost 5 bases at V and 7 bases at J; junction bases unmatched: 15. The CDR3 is CASSPKLRDRGIYTQYF. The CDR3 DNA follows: TGTGCCAGCAGCCCAAAACTCCGGGACAGGGGAATATATACGCAGTATTTT.

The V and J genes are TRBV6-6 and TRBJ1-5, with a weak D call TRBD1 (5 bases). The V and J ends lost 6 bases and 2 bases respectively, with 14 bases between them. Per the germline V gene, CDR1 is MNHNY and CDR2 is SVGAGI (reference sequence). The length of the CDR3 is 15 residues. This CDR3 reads CASSQAGVGNQPQHF. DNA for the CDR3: TGTGCCAGCAGCCAGGCGGGGGTGGGCAATCAGCCCCAGCATTTT.

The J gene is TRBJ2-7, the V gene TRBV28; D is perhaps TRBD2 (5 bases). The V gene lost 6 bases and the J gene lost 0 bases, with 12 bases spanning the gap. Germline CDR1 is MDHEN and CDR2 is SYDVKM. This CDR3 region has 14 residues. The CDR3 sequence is CASRTGLSSYEQYF. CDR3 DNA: TGTGCCAGCAGGACGGGGTTGAGCTCCTACGAGCAGTACTTC.